The text below deals with one T cell receptor beta chain. The sample is drawn from a study of blood T cell repertoires in COVID-19. Study summary: Samples representing acute and convalescent COVID-19 were sourced from the United States, Italy and Spain.

Generated by immunoSEQ multiplex PCR, the TCRdb table keeps only in-frame clones and is missing some. In the table there are approximately 210,000 clones, about 90% of which are singletons. CDR1 is LNHDA and CDR2 is SQIVND in the germline V gene (reference sequence). V lost 7 bases to trimming and J lost 7 bases, with 26 bases between them. This CDR3 contains 17 residues. The chain recombines TRBV19 with TRBJ2-1; the D gene is possibly TRBD1 (6 bases). The TCR was taken from a man aged 25 to 45 with acute or convalescent COVID-19. Sequences were obtained from peripheral blood. The CDR3 loop reads CASTRGLGGQGFNEQFF. DNA for the CDR3: TGTGCCAGTACCCGCGGTTTAGGTGGGCAGGGGTTTAATGAGCAGTTCTTC.